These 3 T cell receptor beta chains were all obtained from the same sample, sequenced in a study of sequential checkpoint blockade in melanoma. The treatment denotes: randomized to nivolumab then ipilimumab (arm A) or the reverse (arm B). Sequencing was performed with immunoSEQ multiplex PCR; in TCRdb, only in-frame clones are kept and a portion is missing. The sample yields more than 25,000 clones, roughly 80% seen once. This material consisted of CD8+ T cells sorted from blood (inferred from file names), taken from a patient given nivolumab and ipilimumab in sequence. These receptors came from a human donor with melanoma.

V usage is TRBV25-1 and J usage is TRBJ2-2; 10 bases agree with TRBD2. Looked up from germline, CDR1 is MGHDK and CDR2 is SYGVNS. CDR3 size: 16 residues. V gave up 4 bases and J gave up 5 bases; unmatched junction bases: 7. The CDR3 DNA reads TGTGCCAGCAGTGGGCTAGCGGGGGCCGTTACCGGGGAGCTGTTTTTT. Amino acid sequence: CASSGLAGAVTGELFF.

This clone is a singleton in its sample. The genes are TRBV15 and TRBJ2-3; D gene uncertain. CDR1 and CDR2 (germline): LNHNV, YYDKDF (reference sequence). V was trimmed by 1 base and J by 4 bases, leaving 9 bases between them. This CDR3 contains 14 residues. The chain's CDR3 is CATSRVTHPDTQYF. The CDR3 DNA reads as TGTGCCACCAGCAGAGTGACACATCCAGATACGCAGTATTTT.

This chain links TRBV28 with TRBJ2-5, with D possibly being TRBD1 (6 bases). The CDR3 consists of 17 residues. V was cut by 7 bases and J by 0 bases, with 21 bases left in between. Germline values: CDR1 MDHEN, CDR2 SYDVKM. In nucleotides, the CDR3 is TGTGCCAGCACCCCGAGCAGGGGAAAGGGGTACCAAGAGACCCAGTACTTC. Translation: CASTPSRGKGYQETQYF. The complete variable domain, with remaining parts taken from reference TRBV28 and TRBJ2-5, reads DVKVTQSSRYLVKRTGEKVFLECVQDMDHENMFWYRQDPGLGLRLIYFSYDVKMKEKGDIPEGYSVSREKKERFSLILESASTNQTSMYLCASTPSRGKGYQETQYFGPGTRLLVL.